Each of the 17 T cell receptor beta chains below was sequenced from the same sample in a study of CD8+CD57+ T cells in acquired aplastic anemia. Genomic DNA, the template, was used for profiling of the TCR beta VDJ and CDR3. In TCRdb, the reads were re-called with MiXCR into one record per CDR3 protein. The sample has about 270,000 distinct CDR3 sequences, 82% seen once. Before being chosen for sequencing, patients had shown CD8+CD57+ cell expansion by flow cytometry. Sequencing was performed on sorted CD4+, CD8+, or CD8+CD57+ T cells (not recorded which) from PBMCs. These receptors originate from a human donor with aplastic anemia.

The chain is built from TRBV7-3 and TRBJ2-7; 9 positions match TRBD1. Germline CDR1 and CDR2: SGHTA and FQGTGA. The length of the CDR3 is 15 residues. The CDR3 nucleotides are TGTGCCAGCAGCAATGGACAGGGGTGCTCCTATGAGCAGTACGTC. As protein: CASSNGQGCSYEQYV.

The rearrangement joins TRBV15 to TRBJ1-5; D possibly corresponds to TRBD1 (5 bases). The V end was cut by 5 bases, the J end by 5 bases, with 10 bases between. The CDR3 covers 13 residues. CDR1 is LNHNV, CDR2 YYDKDF, per germline (reference sequence). The CDR3 DNA follows: TGTGCCACCAGCGGACGACAGTATCAGCCCCAGCATTTT. Its protein is CATSGRQYQPQHF.

The chain employs TRBV25-1 and TRBJ2-3; perhaps TRBD2 as D (5 bases). The CDR3 is 16 amino acids. Germline V gene lookup returns CDR1 MGHDK and CDR2 SYGVNS. The V end was cut by 6 bases, the J end by 1 base, with 17 bases between. CDR3 loop: CASSTLGGSGTDTQYF. The CDR3 nucleotides read TGTGCCAGCAGCACCTTGGGTGGGAGCGGCACAGATACGCAGTATTTT.

Concerning this clonotype: In this CDR3 the conserved last residue, phenylalanine or tryptophan, is missing, so a read error is likely. The limits of the CDR3 on the DNA are not certain, so only TCRdb's listed CDR3 is given. J is TRBJ1-5 and V is TRBV2. Germline CDR1 and CDR2: SNHLY and FYNNEI. A total of 14 residues make up the CDR3, ends included. CDR3: CASSDWGSHQPLHV.

This clonotype was recorded a few times. This rearrangement joins TRBV6-1 to TRBJ2-3, with 8 bases that match TRBD2. Losses at the gene ends were 8 bases for V and 4 bases for J; bases not matched to a gene: 5. CDR1 MNHNS and CDR2 SASEGT come from the germline V gene. The CDR3 is made up of 13 amino acids. The CDR3 reads CASSGGGPDTQYF. Written as DNA, the CDR3 is TGTGCCAGCTCGGGAGGGGGTCCAGATACGCAGTATTTT.

Turning to this clonotype: This CDR3 is missing its conserved last phenylalanine or tryptophan, likely due to a read error. Because the CDR3's place on the DNA is in doubt, the DNA is left out and the CDR3 is given as listed by TCRdb. The V and J genes are TRBV2 and TRBJ1-2. Germline CDR1 and CDR2: SNHLY and FYNNEI. With termini counted, the CDR3 has 16 amino acids. The CDR3 protein is CASSDRGGVRESGYIG.

This clonotype was observed a handful of times. The V and J genes are TRBV9 and TRBJ2-5; TRBD1 matches 10 bases. The trim removed 4 bases at V and 12 bases at J, leaving 15 bases unmatched. The CDR3 extends over 15 amino acids. Germline-derived CDR1 and CDR2 are SGDLS and YYNGEE. The CDR3 DNA reads TGTGCCAGCAGCTCACGGGACAGGGGCTTGGACTATGAGTACTTC. Translating gives CASSSRDRGLDYEYF. The complete variable domain, with remaining parts taken from reference TRBV9 and TRBJ2-5, reads DSGVTQTPKHLITATGQRVTLRCSPRSGDLSVYWYQQSLDQGLQFLIQYYNGEERAKGNILERFSAQQFPDLHSELNLSSLELGDSALYFCASSSRDRGLDYEYFGPGTRLLVL.

The table lists this clonotype with a count of one. Given the absence of the conserved phenylalanine or tryptophan at the CDR3 end, a read error is likely. No DNA is shown, since the ends of the CDR3 on it are uncertain; the CDR3 is the one TCRdb lists. The gene calls are TRBV9 and TRBJ2-3; whether TRBD2, the table's D call, matches the DNA was not checked. Inclusive of both ends, the CDR3 amounts to 13 amino acids. CDR1 and CDR2 from the germline V gene are SGDLS and YYNGEE. CDR3 sequence reads: CASSVEGTDNSHL.

The rearrangement uses TRBV12-5 and TRBJ2-5, with a tentative D call TRBD1 (5 bases). Germline values: CDR1 LGHNT, CDR2 FRNRAP. The CDR3 contains 13 residues. The V gene lost 9 bases and the J gene lost 5 bases, with 16 bases spanning the gap. Written as DNA, the CDR3 is TGTGCTAGCACCCTCGACAGACAGGAGACCCAGTACTTC. This translates into CASTLDRQETQYF.

The rearrangement joins TRBV11-1 to TRBJ2-7; 10 nucleotides line up with TRBD1. Losses at the gene ends were 4 bases for V and 5 bases for J; bases not matched to a gene: 8. This CDR3 has 15 amino acids. Germline V gene data show CDR1 as SGHAT and CDR2 as FQDESV (reference sequence). CDR3 DNA sequence: TGTGCCAGCAGCTCGGCCACCGGGACAGGGGACGAGCAGTACTTC. This sequence encodes CASSSATGTGDEQYF.

The rearrangement joins TRBV20-1 to TRBJ1-2, with D perhaps matching TRBD1 (5 bases). This CDR3 is 11 amino acids long. V gave up 7 bases and J gave up 1 base, with 7 bases separating them. Germline CDR1 DFQATT, CDR2 SNEGSKA (reference sequence). The DNA for the CDR3 is TGCAGTGGGGGGGGTAACTATGGCTACACCTTC. Translating it yields CSGGGNYGYTF.

Remarks on this clonotype: Since the CDR3 does not end with the conserved phenylalanine or tryptophan, this likely comes from a read error. The rearrangement links TRBV15 to TRBJ2-7; tentatively, D is TRBD2 (6 bases). The CDR3 runs 15 residues. Trimming left V 1 base short and J 5 bases short, with 15 bases between. Germline CDR1 is LNHNV and CDR2 is YYDKDF (reference sequence). The CDR3 protein is CATSRGGSGAHEQYA. In nucleotides, the CDR3 is TGTGCCACCAGCAGAGGTGGTAGCGGTGCGCACGAGCAGTACGCC.

V usage is TRBV25-1 and J usage is TRBJ1-5; D is undetermined. Trimming cost V 5 bases and J 1 base, with 12 bases left between them. The germline CDR1 and CDR2 sequences are MGHDK and SYGVNS. The CDR3 loop spans 15 amino acids. CDR3 DNA: TGTGCCAGCAGTTATAAGGGAGGGAGCAATCAGCCCCAGCATTTT. The encoded protein is CASSYKGGSNQPQHF.

The genes are TRBV7-8 and TRBJ1-1, with 7 positions matching TRBD1. The CDR3 runs to 15 residues. The germline CDR1 and CDR2 sequences are SGHVS and FQNEAQ. Losses at the gene ends were 3 bases for V and 9 bases for J; bases not matched to a gene: 13. CDR3 sequence (DNA): TGTGCCAGCAGCTTTTATCCAGACGGGACAGCCCAAGCTTTCTTT. As protein: CASSFYPDGTAQAFF.

This clonotype has just one count. The CDR3 does not close with the conserved phenylalanine or tryptophan, likely indicating a read error. No DNA is shown, since the ends of the CDR3 on it are uncertain; the CDR3 is the one TCRdb lists. The V and J genes are TRBV9 and TRBJ2-7. Germline V gene data show CDR1 as SGDLS and CDR2 as YYNGEE. 13 amino acids form the CDR3, both terminal residues included. CDR3 amino acids: CASSDYQNSYNEL.

The genes are TRBV7-8 and TRBJ2-3, with 7 bases lining up with TRBD2. Losses at the gene ends were 3 bases for V and 11 bases for J; bases not matched to a gene: 8. The CDR3 covers 13 residues. Looked up from germline, CDR1 is SGHVS and CDR2 is FQNEAQ. The DNA of the CDR3 is TGTGCCAGCAGCTTCGCGGGAGCACCCGAGCAGTATTTT. This gives the protein CASSFAGAPEQYF.

The CDR3 bases are TGTGCCAGCAGGTACGCGGCACAGATCCGCGGTATGTATTTT. This encodes CASRYAAQIRGMYF. The chain is built from TRBV2 and TRBJ2-3, with D hard to call. The V end was cut by 6 bases, the J end by 14 bases, with 24 bases between. This CDR3 contains 14 residues. Germline CDR1 and CDR2: SNHLY and FYNNEI.